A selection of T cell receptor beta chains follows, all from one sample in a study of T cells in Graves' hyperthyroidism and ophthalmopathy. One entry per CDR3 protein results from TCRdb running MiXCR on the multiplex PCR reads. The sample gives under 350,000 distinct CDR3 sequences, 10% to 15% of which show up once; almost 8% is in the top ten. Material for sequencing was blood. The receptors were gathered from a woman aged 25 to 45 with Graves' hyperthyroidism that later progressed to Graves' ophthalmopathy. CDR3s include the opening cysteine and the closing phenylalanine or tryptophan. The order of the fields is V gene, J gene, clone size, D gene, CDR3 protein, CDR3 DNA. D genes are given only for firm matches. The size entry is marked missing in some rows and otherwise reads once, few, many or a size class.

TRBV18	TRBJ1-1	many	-	CASSPRDLGAFF	TGTGCCAGCTCACCAAGGGACTTAGGAGCTTTCTTT
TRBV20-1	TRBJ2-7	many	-	CSARDHLTLTYEQYF	TGCAGTGCTAGAGATCATCTAACCCTAACCTACGAGCAGTACTTC
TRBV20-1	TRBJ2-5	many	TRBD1	CSASLGQGFVETQYF	TGCAGTGCTAGTCTCGGACAGGGATTTGTGGAGACCCAGTACTTC
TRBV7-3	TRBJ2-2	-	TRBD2	CASSLSGSSDTGELFF	TGTGCCAGCAGCTTAAGCGGGAGTAGCGACACCGGGGAGCTGTTTTTT
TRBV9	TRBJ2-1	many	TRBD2	CASSVGASGSHEQFF	TGTGCCAGCAGCGTAGGGGCTAGCGGGAGTCATGAGCAGTTCTTC
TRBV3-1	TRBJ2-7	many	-	CASSQSPARHYEQYF	TGTGCCAGCAGCCAATCCCCCGCCCGCCACTACGAGCAGTACTTC
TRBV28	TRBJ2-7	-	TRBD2	CASSALPGTSETYEQYF	TGTGCCAGCAGCGCCCTTCCCGGGACTAGCGAGACCTACGAGCAGTACTTC
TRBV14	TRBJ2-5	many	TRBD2	CASSQEWTSGGTQYF	TGTGCCAGCAGCCAAGAGTGGACTAGCGGCGGGACCCAGTACTTC
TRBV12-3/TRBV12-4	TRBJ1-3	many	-	CASRPRGTRSGNTIYF	TGTGCCAGCAGGCCGCGGGGGACACGCTCTGGAAACACCATATATTTT
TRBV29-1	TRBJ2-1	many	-	CSAEQSSYNEQFF	TGCAGCGCAGAGCAGAGCTCCTACAATGAGCAGTTCTTC
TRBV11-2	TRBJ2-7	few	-	CASNTPGDNYEQYF	TGTGCCAGCAACACACCCGGGGACAACTACGAGCAGTACTTC
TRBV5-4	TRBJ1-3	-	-	CASSLSGRTGNTIYF	TGTGCCAGCAGCTTGTCTGGGCGAACTGGAAACACCATATATTTT
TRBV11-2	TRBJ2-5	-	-	CASSFPGATQYF	TGTGCCAGCAGCTTCCCAGGGGCGACCCAGTACTTC
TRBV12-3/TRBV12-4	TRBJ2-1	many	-	CASSHTGAYNEQFF	TGTGCCAGCAGCCACACGGGGGCTTACAATGAGCAGTTCTTC
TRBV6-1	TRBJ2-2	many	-	CASSVLEGSGELFF	TGTGCCAGCAGTGTACTGGAGGGATCCGGGGAGCTGTTTTTT
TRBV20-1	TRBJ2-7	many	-	CSASDKLYEQYF	TGCAGTGCCTCAGACAAGCTCTACGAGCAGTACTTC
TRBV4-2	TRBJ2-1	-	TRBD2	CASSQEGDYNEQFF	TGTGCCAGCAGCCAAGAAGGGGACTATAATGAGCAGTTCTTC
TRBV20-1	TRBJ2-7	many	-	CSARPIARSSYEQYF	TGCAGTGCTAGGCCTATAGCACGGAGCTCCTACGAGCAGTACTTC
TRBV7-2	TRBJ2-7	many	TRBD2	CASSLSGKDTYEQYF	TGTGCCAGCAGCTTAAGCGGGAAAGATACCTACGAGCAGTACTTC
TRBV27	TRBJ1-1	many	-	CASRGLLGNFMNTEAFF	TGTGCCAGCAGGGGGCTCCTTGGGAATTTCATGAACACTGAAGCTTTCTTT
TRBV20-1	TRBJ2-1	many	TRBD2	CSASSGTSGRGEQFF	TGCAGTGCTAGTTCTGGGACTAGCGGGAGGGGTGAGCAGTTCTTC
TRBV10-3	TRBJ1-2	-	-	CATLGGFGYTF	TGTGCCACCCTAGGGGGGTTTGGCTACACCTTC